This T cell receptor (beta chain) was profiled in a study of T-cell memory formation after mild COVID-19. Constant-segment primers and 5'RACE yielded cDNA libraries for TCR alpha and TCR beta, each carrying sample barcodes and UMIs. Using its own MiXCR run on the 5' RACE reads, TCRdb lists one record per CDR3 protein. Of 250,000 to 300,000 distinct CDR3 sequences in the sample, around 15% were seen once. This CDR3 has 14 amino acids. Deletions cut 6 bases from V and 3 bases from J, with 11 bases between. Germline V gives CDR1 MGHRA, CDR2 YSYEKL. The sample holds one count of this clonotype. J is TRBJ2-2 and V is TRBV4-1; tentative D call: TRBD2 (6 bases). Material: PBMCs or a T cell subset sorted from them (not recorded which). This TCR was sampled from a man younger than 35 who had mild COVID-19 (a few samples of this study predate the infection). Cell type and time point are not known. The CDR3 protein is CASSHGEDTGELFF. The CDR3 nucleotides are TGCGCCAGCAGTCACGGGGAGGACACCGGGGAGCTGTTTTTT.